This passage covers 30 T cell receptor beta chains from one sample sequenced in a study of blood T cell repertoires in COVID-19. Method: immunoSEQ multiplex PCR; TCRdb's copy keeps in-frame clones and lacks some. The sample shows about 180,000 clones, 80% to 90% of them seen only once. The sequenced material came from peripheral blood. The source of these receptors is a woman aged 45-59 years with COVID-19, enrolled during active disease.

This rearrangement joins TRBV5-1 to TRBJ1-4; D is possibly TRBD1 (6 bases). Germline CDR1 SGHRS, CDR2 YFSETQ. V shed 1 base and J shed 2 bases, with 6 bases lying between them. This CDR3 is built from 14 residues. Here the CDR3 reads CASSLQGTNEKLFF. DNA for the CDR3: TGCGCCAGCAGCTTGCAGGGGACTAATGAAAAACTGTTTTTT. Full variable domain (remainder filled in from reference TRBV5-1 and TRBJ1-4): KAGVTQTPRYLIKTRGQQVTLSCSPISGHRSVSWYQQTPGQGLQFLFEYFSETQRNKGNFPGRFSGRQFSNSRSEMNVSTLELGDSALYLCASSLQGTNEKLFFGSGTQLSVL.

The V call is TRBV18, the J call TRBJ2-7; D possibly corresponds to TRBD1 (5 bases). CDR1 KGHSH and CDR2 LQKENI come from the germline V gene. V lost 0 bases to trimming and J lost 7 bases, with 13 bases between them. This CDR3 is built from 14 residues. The CDR3 loop reads CASSPPEGAREQYF. The CDR3 DNA reads as TGTGCCAGCTCACCACCGGAAGGGGCGCGGGAGCAGTACTTC. The variable domain in full, completed from reference TRBV18 and TRBJ2-7, reads NAGVMQNPRHLVRRRGQEARLRCSPMKGHSHVYWYRQLPEEGLKFMVYLQKENIIDESGMPKERFSAEFPKEGPSILRIQQVVRGDSAAYFCASSPPEGAREQYFGPGTRLTVT.

CDR3 sequence (DNA): TGTGCCTGGAGACGCACGGGGGATTATGGCTACACCTTC. Its translation: CAWRRTGDYGYTF. The rearrangement uses TRBV30 and TRBJ1-2; weak D call: TRBD1 (5 bases). Germline lookup yields CDR1 GTSNPN and CDR2 SVGIG (reference sequence). The CDR3 totals 13 residues. V lost 3 bases and J 5 bases, leaving 13 bases between the germline ends.

The V call is TRBV7-6, the J call TRBJ2-5, with TRBD1 matching 9 bases. The CDR3 totals 16 residues. Germline-derived CDR1 and CDR2 are SGHVS and FNYEAQ. The V and J ends lost 5 bases and 4 bases, in that order; junction bases with no gene match: 11. The CDR3 reads CASSQQGAGSGETQYF. The CDR3 DNA is TGTGCCAGCAGCCAACAGGGGGCGGGGAGTGGAGAGACCCAGTACTTC. Together with reference TRBV7-6 and TRBJ2-5, the CDR3 gives the full variable domain: GAGVSQSPRYKVTKRGQDVALRCDPISGHVSLYWYRQALGQGPEFLTYFNYEAQQDKSGLPNDRFSAERPEGSISTLTIQRTEQRDSAMYRCASSQQGAGSGETQYFGPGTRLLVL.

This chain joins TRBV27 and TRBJ1-4; 10 nucleotides agree with TRBD1. The CDR3 is made up of 16 amino acids. Per the germline V gene, CDR1 is MNHEY and CDR2 is SMNVEV (reference sequence). J gave up 8 bases and V 0 bases, and 6 bases lay outside the gene matches. CDR3 coding DNA: TGTGCCAGCAGTTTATCTCTAGGACAGGGGGAGGAAAAACTGTTTTTT. This encodes CASSLSLGQGEEKLFF.

Notes on this clone: Other DNA sequences in this sample translate to the same CDR3. The chain uses TRBV7-2 and TRBJ2-5, with TRBD2 matching 9 bases. Unmatched junction bases numbered 10, after V lost 2 bases and J lost 3 bases. Germline loops: CDR1 SGHTA, CDR2 FQGNSA. CDR3 length: 17 amino acids. In DNA, the CDR3 is TGTGCCAGCAGCTTACGGGGTAGCGGGGGCTCGAAAGAGACCCAGTACTTC. Translated: CASSLRGSGGSKETQYF.

This rearrangement joins TRBV7-9 to TRBJ2-6; 8 bases match TRBD1. The V gene's germline CDR1 is SEHNR and CDR2 FQNEAQ (reference sequence). Losses at the gene ends were 5 bases for V and 0 bases for J; bases not matched to a gene: 9. CDR3 length: 18 residues. The CDR3 region is CASSALPGGGSGANVLTF. For the CDR3, the DNA is TGTGCCAGCAGCGCATTACCAGGGGGCGGCTCTGGGGCCAACGTCCTGACTTTC.

This clone was seen a few times. This chain connects TRBV5-4 to TRBJ1-1; 8 nucleotides line up with TRBD1. The V gene end was trimmed by 3 bases and the J gene end by 4 bases; junction bases not matched to a gene: 5. The CDR3 spans 14 residues. Per the germline V gene, CDR1 is SGHNT and CDR2 is YYREEE (reference sequence). CDR3 bases: TGTGCCAGCAGCTCGCAGGGGGCGCGCACTGAAGCTTTCTTT. This encodes CASSSQGARTEAFF.

The CDR3 loop reads CASSRPGTGDYGYTF. The CDR3 bases are TGTGCCAGCTCCCGTCCCGGGACAGGGGACTATGGCTACACCTTC. The rearrangement links TRBV18 to TRBJ1-2; 10 nucleotides line up with TRBD1. CDR3 length: 15 residues. The V gene's germline CDR1 is KGHSH and CDR2 LQKENI. V was pared by 6 bases and J by 3 bases, with 7 bases of the junction left unmatched.

This CDR3 is CASSLPEYNEQFF. The CDR3 DNA sequence: TGTGCCAGCAGTTTGCCAGAATACAATGAGCAGTTCTTC. The chain has TRBV12-3 or TRBV12-4 and TRBJ2-1; no reliable D call. This CDR3 region has 13 residues. V gave up 3 bases and J gave up 4 bases, with 7 bases separating them.

This clone was observed a few times. The V gene is TRBV3-1 (or the pseudogene TRBV3-2), the J gene TRBJ1-2; 10 bases line up with TRBD1. V lost 4 bases and J lost 8; bases outside the gene matches: 13. The CDR3 has 16 amino acids. The V gene's germline CDR1 is LGHDT and CDR2 YNNKEL (reference sequence). CDR3 coding DNA: TGTGCCAGCAGCCGAAAATCGGCCGACAGGGGGCAAGGCTACACCTTC. Its protein is CASSRKSADRGQGYTF.

V and J are TRBV6-6 and TRBJ1-1; 7 bases map to TRBD1. CDR1 and CDR2 (germline): MNHNY, SVGAGI (reference sequence). CDR3 length equals 17 residues. J gave up 0 bases and V 6 bases, and 13 bases lay outside the gene matches. In DNA, the CDR3 is TGTGCCAGCAGCCGATCACCGGGACAGACCATGAACACTGAAGCTTTCTTT. Translated, it gives CASSRSPGQTMNTEAFF.

The chain couples TRBV5-6 to TRBJ2-2; TRBD1 aligns across 7 bases. Germline loops: CDR1 SGHDT, CDR2 YYEEEE. After removal of 3 bases from V and 3 bases from J, the junction contained 5 bases not matched to a gene. This CDR3 is built from 15 residues. CDR3 amino acids: CASSSMTGHTGELFF. In DNA form, the CDR3 reads TGTGCCAGCAGCTCGATGACAGGGCACACCGGGGAGCTGTTTTTT.

The chain recombines TRBV29-1 with TRBJ2-5; TRBD1 is a possible D gene (5 bases). Germline assignment: CDR1 SQVTM and CDR2 ANQGSEA. CDR3 length equals 14 residues. Trimming cost V 4 bases and J 2 bases, with 14 bases left between them. The CDR3 here is CSVGRGKIQETQYF. The CDR3 region has the DNA TGCAGCGTTGGTAGGGGAAAGATACAAGAGACCCAGTACTTC.

The rearrangement uses TRBV7-2 and TRBJ1-6, with D perhaps TRBD1 (5 bases). V was pared by 5 bases and J by 4 bases, with 15 bases between. Germline lookup yields CDR1 SGHTA and CDR2 FQGNSA. The CDR3 length is 16 residues. The CDR3 sequence is CASSPGRRQYNSPLHF. The CDR3 bases are TGTGCCAGCAGCCCGGGTAGGCGACAGTATAATTCACCCCTCCACTTT.

The J gene is TRBJ1-2, the V gene TRBV4-1, with D possibly matching TRBD1 (6 bases). This CDR3 contains 14 residues. Germline V lookup: CDR1 MGHRA, CDR2 YSYEKL. The germline V and J ends were trimmed by 1 base and 4 bases, with 10 bases remaining between them. The CDR3 DNA sequence: TGCGCCAGCAGCCAAGGCAGGGGAAGCTATGGCTACACCTTC. It codes for CASSQGRGSYGYTF.

The V and J genes are TRBV12-5 and TRBJ2-3; 11 bases align to TRBD2. The J segment lost 0 bases and the V segment lost 1 base, leaving 0 bases of the junction unmatched. This CDR3 region has 16 residues. The V gene's germline CDR1 is LGHNT and CDR2 FRNRAP. The CDR3 nucleotides read TGTGCTAGTGGTTTGGGGACTAGCGGGAGCACAGATACGCAGTATTTT. Translation gives CASGLGTSGSTDTQYF.

The rearrangement uses TRBV18 and TRBJ2-5; 11 bases match TRBD2. Trimming cost V 2 bases and J 5 bases; bases outside gene matches: 1. Germline lookup yields CDR1 KGHSH and CDR2 LQKENI. The CDR3 is made up of 14 amino acids. Here the CDR3 reads CASSPGTSGETQYF. The DNA for the CDR3 is TGTGCCAGCTCACCAGGGACTAGCGGCGAGACCCAGTACTTC.

This clone was observed a few times. The chain employs TRBV14 and TRBJ1-2; D is perhaps TRBD1 (6 bases). The germline CDR1 and CDR2 sequences are SGHDN and FVKESK. The ends were cut back, 1 base at V and 8 bases at J, with 14 bases in the middle. The length of the CDR3 is 14 residues. The DNA of the CDR3 is TGTGCCAGCAGCCAAGGGACAGCCTCTTACGGCTACACCTTC. It codes for CASSQGTASYGYTF. The full variable domain, completed using reference TRBV14 and TRBJ1-2, is EAGVTQFPSHSVIEKGQTVTLRCDPISGHDNLYWYRRVMGKEIKFLLHFVKESKQDESGMPNNRFLAERTGGTYSTLKVQPAELEDSGVYFCASSQGTASYGYTFGSGTRLTVV.

The chain carries TRBV6-5 and TRBJ1-6; 11 bases align to TRBD1. The V gene's germline CDR1 is MNHEY and CDR2 SVGAGI. This CDR3 comprises 15 residues. With 6 bases clipped from V and 5 bases from J, the junction kept 3 bases outside the gene matches. This chain's CDR3 is CASRGTGGNNSPLHF. The CDR3 DNA sequence: TGTGCCAGCAGGGGGACAGGGGGGAATAATTCACCCCTCCACTTT.

For the CDR3, the DNA is TGTGCCAGCAGTGACAGGGGGGCTATGGGCTACACCTTC. Protein sequence: CASSDRGAMGYTF. J is TRBJ1-2 and V is TRBV6-1, with 7 positions matching TRBD1. The V and J ends lost 3 bases and 8 bases, in that order; junction bases with no gene match: 6. CDR3 length equals 13 residues. Germline V CDR1 and CDR2: MNHNS, SASEGT.

V gene TRBV6-6 combines with J gene TRBJ1-4; D uncertain. Germline V lookup: CDR1 MNHNY, CDR2 SVGAGI (reference sequence). V gave up 0 bases and J gave up 8 bases, with 10 bases separating them. There are 14 residues in the CDR3. This CDR3 reads CASSYSKVEEKLFF. CDR3 DNA sequence: TGTGCCAGCAGTTACTCGAAGGTGGAGGAAAAACTGTTTTTT.

The chain's CDR3 is CASSTQGGRAGELFF. DNA of the CDR3: TGTGCCAGTAGTACCCAAGGGGGCAGGGCCGGGGAGCTGTTTTTT. The chain recombines TRBV19 with TRBJ2-2; 7 bases agree with TRBD1. CDR3 length: 15 residues. Germline lookup yields CDR1 LNHDA and CDR2 SQIVND (reference sequence). V was pared by 4 bases and J by 6 bases, with 8 bases of the junction left unmatched.

This chain uses TRBV7-9 with TRBJ1-1, with 7 bases matching TRBD1. J lost 1 base, V lost 3 bases, and 2 bases had no gene match. The germline CDR1 and CDR2 sequences are SEHNR and FQNEAQ (reference sequence). The CDR3 consists of 14 residues. The CDR3 spells CASSFGQANTEAFF. The CDR3 DNA follows: TGTGCCAGCAGCTTCGGACAGGCGAACACTGAAGCTTTCTTT.

The J gene is TRBJ2-1, the V gene TRBV24-1; D is possibly TRBD1 (6 bases). Trimming took off 1 base at V and 8 bases at J, with 8 bases between the two ends. The CDR3 loop spans 13 amino acids. The germline gives CDR1 KGHDR, CDR2 SFDVKD. DNA of the CDR3: TGTGCCACCAGTGATTTTTCAGGGGATGAGCAGTTCTTC. Protein product: CATSDFSGDEQFF.

With respect to this clone: A read error may account for a junction end that differs from germline. CDR3 in amino acids: CASSNSGGYEQYF. CDR3 bases: TGTGCCAGCAGTAACTCGGGGGGCTACGAGCAGTACTTC. The chain combines TRBV6-2 or TRBV6-3 with TRBJ2-7; the match to TRBD2 covers 7 bases. This CDR3 has 13 residues. Germline loops: CDR1 MNHEY, CDR2 SVGEGT.

This chain joins TRBV5-6 and TRBJ2-7; D ambiguous. CDR1 is SGHDT and CDR2 is YYEEEE in the germline V gene. The CDR3 spans 14 residues. The ends were cut back, 0 bases at V and 3 bases at J, with 10 bases in the middle. The CDR3 protein is CASSLGGINYEQYF. The CDR3 region has the DNA TGTGCCAGCAGCTTGGGAGGAATCAACTACGAGCAGTACTTC.

This chain uses TRBV4-3 with TRBJ2-3; D uncertain. The CDR3 is 13 residues long. V lost 4 bases, J lost 4 bases, and 9 bases lay in between. CDR1 and CDR2 from the germline V gene are LGHNA and YSLEER. CDR3 in amino acids: CASSPTGPDTQYF. CDR3 coding DNA: TGCGCCAGCAGCCCAACGGGTCCAGATACGCAGTATTTT.

This clone was counted once. The rearrangement links TRBV9 to TRBJ1-2, with D perhaps matching TRBD1 (5 bases). V lost 0 bases to trimming and J lost 2 bases, with 11 bases between them. CDR3 length: 15 residues. Germline CDR1 SGDLS, CDR2 YYNGEE. The CDR3 protein is CASSVDDGANYGYTF. Written as DNA, the CDR3 is TGTGCCAGCAGCGTAGATGATGGGGCGAACTATGGCTACACCTTC.

The CDR3 loop reads CASSQSGRGYTF. The CDR3 nucleotides are TGTGCCAGCAGCCAATCAGGGCGCGGCTACACCTTC. The chain links TRBV3-1 (or the pseudogene TRBV3-2) to TRBJ1-2, with D maybe TRBD1 (5 bases). Germline V lookup: CDR1 LGHDT, CDR2 YNNKEL (reference sequence). The CDR3 covers 12 residues. V was cut by 2 bases and J by 8 bases, with 9 bases left in between.